This entry lists 6 T cell receptor beta chains sequenced from one sample in a study of technical replicates of blood from a few donors. The data were produced by immunoSEQ multiplex PCR, yet TCRdb's version contains in-frame clones alone and is incomplete. The data show about 88,000 clones, 85% to 95% seen once. Material for sequencing was T cells isolated from PBMCs. The origin of the receptors is a human donor in good health.

This sequence joins TRBV7-8 and TRBJ1-6; 12 bases map to TRBD1. V gave up 7 bases and J gave up 0 bases; unmatched junction bases: 7. This CDR3 comprises 18 residues. The germline V gene encodes CDR1 SGHVS and CDR2 FQNEAQ. Written as DNA, the CDR3 is TGTGCCAGCACCCGGGACAGGGGGCTCCGCTCCTATAATTCACCCCTCCACTTT. Protein product: CASTRDRGLRSYNSPLHF.

The chain carries TRBV13 and TRBJ2-4; D is uncertain. The ends were cut back, 0 bases at V and 0 bases at J, with 9 bases in the middle. Germline V gives CDR1 PRHDT, CDR2 FYEKMQ (reference sequence). This CDR3 is 16 amino acids long. In DNA form, the CDR3 reads TGTGCCAGCAGCTTAGGGACACCCGAAGCCAAAAACATTCAGTACTTC. Its protein is CASSLGTPEAKNIQYF.

The chain couples TRBV18 to TRBJ2-1; TRBD2 matches 10 bases. Germline loops: CDR1 KGHSH, CDR2 LQKENI. This CDR3 has 17 residues. The trim removed 4 bases at V and 8 bases at J, leaving 14 bases unmatched. This chain's CDR3 is CASSQLRLSGGAHEQFF. The CDR3 DNA reads TGTGCCAGCTCACAACTCCGCCTGAGCGGGGGGGCGCATGAGCAGTTCTTC.

The chain carries TRBV25-1 and TRBJ2-7; 7 bases fit TRBD1. Germline-derived CDR1 and CDR2 are MGHDK and SYGVNS. CDR3 length: 14 residues. V lost 1 base and J lost 7; bases outside the gene matches: 7. Here the CDR3 reads CASSEWGRGYEQYF. The DNA of the CDR3 is TGTGCCAGCAGTGAATGGGGCAGGGGGTATGAGCAGTACTTC.

DNA for the CDR3: TGTGCCAGCAGTTTTGAATTTAGGGGGCGAAACACTGAAGCTTTCTTT. This translates into CASSFEFRGRNTEAFF. The chain combines TRBV6-6 with TRBJ1-1; TRBD1 aligns across 7 bases. Losses at the gene ends were 4 bases for V and 2 bases for J; bases not matched to a gene: 10. This CDR3 comprises 16 residues. Looked up from germline, CDR1 is MNHNY and CDR2 is SVGAGI (reference sequence).

The chain has TRBV30 and TRBJ2-5; 10 bases are a match to TRBD2. Germline lookup yields CDR1 GTSNPN and CDR2 SVGIG (reference sequence). The junction had 6 bases not matched to a gene; V was cut back by 0 bases and J by 2 bases. The CDR3 covers 16 residues. Written as DNA, the CDR3 is TGTGCCTGGAGTGTTCTGAAGACTAGCGGGCAAGAGACCCAGTACTTC. It is translated as CAWSVLKTSGQETQYF.